Given below is one T cell receptor (beta chain) in context. In the original processing: Reference gene primer amplification in the assay estimated nucleated cell counts. Profiled with immunoSEQ multiplex PCR; TCRdb holds only in-frame clones, not every one. That table supplies the V and J calls and clone size; D and trimming were determined from the DNA. The repertoire has 95,000 to 100,000 clones, about 90% of them found once; the top ten carry 11%. The data are from a study of blood T cell repertoires in COVID-19. Across the whole study: Material from acute and convalescent COVID-19 was sourced from the United States, Italy and Spain. Sources were T cells, B-cell-depleted T cells, or PBMCs; the material itself was cDNA or gDNA.

The germline gives CDR1 MDHEN, CDR2 SYDVKM. The germline V and J ends were trimmed by 6 bases and 7 bases, with 6 bases remaining between them. This CDR3 is 10 amino acids long. V usage is TRBV28 and J usage is TRBJ1-2; tentatively, D is TRBD1 (5 bases). The TCR comes from a woman aged 25 to 39 with acute or convalescent COVID-19. The sample taken for sequencing was peripheral blood. This CDR3 reads CASRGGGYTF. The CDR3 DNA sequence: TGTGCCAGCAGGGGGGGTGGCTACACCTTC.